Following are 32 T cell receptor beta chains from one sample sequenced in a study of blood T cells in healthy people across ages. Combining a sample-barcoded 5' primer with a J-beta primer mix, a second PCR ran for 7 to 11 cycles. TCRdb re-derived calls from the 5' RACE reads in MiXCR, one entry per CDR3 protein. This table holds around 710,000 distinct CDR3 sequences, roughly 47% found once. The sample taken for sequencing was blood. Source of these receptors: a woman aged 55-70 years in good health.

The rearrangement joins TRBV3-1 to TRBJ2-2; D remains ambiguous. The ends were cut back, 1 base at V and 5 bases at J, with 5 bases in the middle. Germline CDR1 reads LGHDT; CDR2 reads YNNKEL (reference sequence). The CDR3 totals 13 residues. The CDR3 coding sequence is TGTGCCAGCAGCCAAGGGCGGACCGGGGAGCTGTTTTTT. It translates to CASSQGRTGELFF.

CDR3 protein: CASSPSFSYEQYF. CDR3 DNA: TGTGCCAGCAGCCCCTCCTTCTCCTACGAGCAGTACTTC. The rearrangement uses TRBV13 and TRBJ2-7; D unclear. There are 13 residues in the CDR3. Trimming left V 5 bases short and J 0 bases short, with 8 bases between. Germline-derived CDR1 and CDR2 are PRHDT and FYEKMQ (reference sequence). The full variable domain, rest sourced from reference TRBV13 and TRBJ2-7, is AAGVIQSPRHLIKEKRETATLKCYPIPRHDTVYWYQQGPGQDPQFLISFYEKMQSDKGSIPDRFSAQQFSDYHSELNMSSLELGDSALYFCASSPSFSYEQYFGPGTRLTVT.

The V and J genes are TRBV2 and TRBJ1-1, with TRBD1 as a possible D gene (5 bases). The CDR3 runs 15 residues. V dropped 2 bases and J dropped 1 base, with 11 bases sitting between them. Germline-derived CDR1 and CDR2 are SNHLY and FYNNEI. Here the CDR3 reads CASSEQGLGNTEAFF. The CDR3 nucleotides read TGTGCCAGCAGTGAACAGGGATTAGGGAACACTGAAGCTTTCTTT. Filled out from reference TRBV2 and TRBJ1-1, the complete variable domain reads EPEVTQTPSHQVTQMGQEVILRCVPISNHLYFYWYRQILGQKVEFLVSFYNNEISEKSEIFDDQFSVERPDGSNFTLKIRSTKLEDSAMYFCASSEQGLGNTEAFFGQGTRLTVV.

This chain uses TRBV11-2 with TRBJ2-4; the match to TRBD2 covers 9 bases. The assigned J gene may be wrong: the sequence end matches TRBJ2-7 better. Germline CDR1 SGHAT, CDR2 FQNNGV. This CDR3 has 16 residues. Written as DNA, the CDR3 is TGTGCCAGCAGCTTAGATCGGGCGGGAGGGTACTACGAGCAGTACTTC. Protein: CASSLDRAGGYYEQYF.

This clonotype has at least ten counts. The V call is TRBV10-3, the J call TRBJ2-5, with no clear D. The CDR3 has 15 amino acids. The germline CDR1 and CDR2 sequences are ENHRY and SYGVKD. V gave up 5 bases and J gave up 5 bases, with 18 bases separating them. CDR3 coding DNA: TGTGCCATCAGTCCCGGCCTCCTGGCGAGGGAGACCCAGTACTTC. It is translated as CAISPGLLARETQYF.

This clonotype was counted between two and nine times. The chain employs TRBV29-1 and TRBJ2-7; 10 bases agree with TRBD2. The junction had 8 bases not matched to a gene; V was cut back by 1 base and J by 2 bases. CDR1 is SQVTM and CDR2 is ANQGSEA in the germline V gene. This CDR3 is built from 16 residues. The CDR3 here is CSVEGGLAGATYEQYF. The CDR3 nucleotides read TGCAGCGTTGAAGGTGGGCTAGCGGGGGCCACCTACGAGCAGTACTTC.

The genes are TRBV28 and TRBJ1-5; 9 bases fit TRBD1. The ends lost 10 bases at V and 4 bases at J; junction bases unmatched: 8. Germline CDR1 reads MDHEN; CDR2 reads SYDVKM. This CDR3 has 14 residues. The CDR3 nucleotides read TGTGCCACCAACAGGGGGCTGAGAAATCAGCCCCAGCATTTT. It is translated as CATNRGLRNQPQHF. Full variable domain (outside the CDR3, taken from reference TRBV28 and TRBJ1-5): DVKVTQSSRYLVKRTGEKVFLECVQDMDHENMFWYRQDPGLGLRLIYFSYDVKMKEKGDIPEGYSVSREKKERFSLILESASTNQTSMYLCATNRGLRNQPQHFGDGTRLSIL.

This sequence joins TRBV7-8 and TRBJ1-2; no firm D call. This CDR3 has 15 amino acids. The germline gives CDR1 SGHVS, CDR2 FQNEAQ. V lost 5 bases, J lost 8 bases, and 21 bases lay in between. CDR3 sequence (DNA): TGTGCCAGCAGCCCCGACACCGGGGTGGGTGGCGGCTACACCTTC. Residues: CASSPDTGVGGGYTF. The whole variable domain, filled in from reference TRBV7-8 and TRBJ1-2, reads GAGVSQSPRYKVAKRGQDVALRCDPISGHVSLFWYQQALGQGPEFLTYFQNEAQLDKSGLPSDRFFAERPEGSVSTLKIQRTQQEDSAVYLCASSPDTGVGGGYTFGSGTRLTVV.

Many counts were recorded for this clonotype. The chain employs TRBV5-1 and TRBJ2-5; D might be TRBD1 (6 bases). Germline V gene data show CDR1 as SGHRS and CDR2 as YFSETQ. V lost 0 bases and J lost 0, with 9 bases in between. The CDR3 is 15 residues long. CDR3 in DNA: TGCGCCAGCAGCTTGGATGGACAGTACCAAGAGACCCAGTACTTC. The encoded protein is CASSLDGQYQETQYF. The variable domain in full, completed from reference TRBV5-1 and TRBJ2-5, reads KAGVTQTPRYLIKTRGQQVTLSCSPISGHRSVSWYQQTPGQGLQFLFEYFSETQRNKGNFPGRFSGRQFSNSRSEMNVSTLELGDSALYLCASSLDGQYQETQYFGPGTRLLVL.

V gene TRBV13 combines with J gene TRBJ1-6; 9 bases map to TRBD1. The CDR3 totals 14 residues. The germline gives CDR1 PRHDT, CDR2 FYEKMQ (reference sequence). J was trimmed by 9 bases and V by 6 bases; bases with no gene match: 6. CDR3 nucleotides: TGTGCCAGCAGGTCGGGACAGGGAAGTTCACCCCTCCACTTT. Its translation is CASRSGQGSSPLHF.

This rearrangement joins TRBV7-3 to TRBJ2-1; 9 nucleotides agree with TRBD2. V was pared by 5 bases and J by 9 bases, with 8 bases of the junction left unmatched. Per germline, CDR1 SGHTA and CDR2 FQGTGA. The CDR3 sequence is 14 residues long. In DNA form, the CDR3 reads TGTGCCAGCAGCGAGGGGCGGGGGGGCGGTGAGCAGTTCTTC. Protein: CASSEGRGGGEQFF.

The rearrangement uses TRBV24-1 and TRBJ2-5; 7 nucleotides agree with TRBD1. The DNA end favors TRBJ2-7, so the J call may be wrong. This CDR3 has 12 amino acids. From germline, CDR1 is KGHDR and CDR2 SFDVKD. The CDR3 is CATRDGQDEQYF. The CDR3 nucleotides are TGTGCCACCAGGGACGGACAGGACGAGCAGTACTTC.

Worth noting for this clonotype: A much larger clonotype is one base distant, so this may be a read error. The V call is TRBV29-1, the J call TRBJ2-5; no clear D. CDR1 SQVTM and CDR2 ANQGSEA come from the germline V gene. V shed 4 bases and J shed 11 bases, with 20 bases lying between them. This CDR3 region has 13 residues. CDR3 sequence (DNA): TGCAGCGTTGGGAGTCCCTTAACCAATGAGCAGTACTTC. As protein: CSVGSPLTNEQYF.

V and J are TRBV20-1 and TRBJ2-1, with 8 bases fitting TRBD1. Per the germline V gene, CDR1 is DFQATT and CDR2 is SNEGSKA (reference sequence). The CDR3 extends over 15 amino acids. CDR3 sequence reads: CSPRTDRGHYNEQFF. The CDR3 nucleotides are TGCAGCCCTAGGACCGACAGGGGACACTACAATGAGCAGTTCTTC.

Only a few counts were recorded for this clonotype. The chain combines TRBV5-6 with TRBJ2-7; possibly TRBD1 or TRBD2 for D (6 bases each). The tail of the sequence fits TRBJ2-5 better, so the J call may be wrong. Germline lookup yields CDR1 SGHDT and CDR2 YYEEEE. The CDR3 consists of 17 residues. DNA for the CDR3: TGTGCCAGCAGCCCCCTCCGATTTGGGGGGCCTCGAGAGACCCAGTACTTC. It is translated as CASSPLRFGGPRETQYF.

This clonotype appeared many times. V is TRBV29-1 and J is TRBJ1-2; D remains ambiguous. The V end was cut by 3 bases, the J end by 3 bases, with 14 bases between. The CDR3 length is 14 residues. The germline gives CDR1 SQVTM, CDR2 ANQGSEA. CDR3 loop: CSVDHRRSHYGYTF. DNA for the CDR3: TGCAGCGTTGATCATCGACGCAGTCACTATGGCTACACCTTC.

This clonotype came up a few times. CDR3 protein: CASRARRAEEQYF. The CDR3 coding sequence is TGTGCCAGCAGGGCACGCCGGGCTGAGGAGCAGTACTTC. The chain uses TRBV7-8 and TRBJ2-5, with no clear D. The germline V and J ends were trimmed by 6 bases and 11 bases, with 19 bases remaining between them. Germline V gene sequence: CDR1 SGHVS, CDR2 FQNEAQ. This CDR3 region has 13 residues.

This chain uses TRBV24-1 with TRBJ1-2; D gene unclear. The length of the CDR3 is 13 residues. Between the trimmed V and J ends, which lost 1 base and 7 bases, there was a span of 9 bases. Looked up from germline, CDR1 is KGHDR and CDR2 is SFDVKD. The CDR3 sequence is CATSDLASSGYTF. Here the CDR3 DNA reads TGTGCCACCAGTGATTTAGCGTCCTCTGGCTACACCTTC.

This clonotype was detected only once. This rearrangement joins TRBV11-2 to TRBJ2-1; tentative D call: TRBD2 (6 bases). Trimming pared 4 bases from V and 6 bases from J, leaving 13 bases between. CDR1 is SGHAT and CDR2 is FQNNGV in the germline V gene. The CDR3 sequence is 14 residues long. The CDR3 DNA reads TGTGCCAGCAGCTCCCGACTAGAATCCAATGAGCAGTTCTTC. Amino acids: CASSSRLESNEQFF.

This clonotype was seen repeatedly, ten times or more. The chain combines TRBV7-9 with TRBJ2-6, with TRBD1 matching 9 bases. Per the germline V gene, CDR1 is SEHNR and CDR2 is FQNEAQ (reference sequence). With V trimmed by 5 bases and J by 0 bases, 8 bases remained unmatched. The CDR3 is 18 amino acids. The DNA for the CDR3 is TGTGCCAGCAGCCCTGGACAGGGGACCATCTCTGGGGCCAACGTCCTGACTTTC. Its translation: CASSPGQGTISGANVLTF.

This chain joins TRBV29-1 and TRBJ1-1; 8 positions agree with TRBD1. The CDR3 loop spans 12 amino acids. CDR1 and CDR2 (germline): SQVTM, ANQGSEA. The ends lost 3 bases at V and 9 bases at J; junction bases unmatched: 6. The CDR3 here is CSVDDPGGKAFF. CDR3 nucleotides: TGCAGCGTTGATGATCCAGGGGGCAAAGCTTTCTTT. Variable domain in full (rest from reference TRBV29-1 and TRBJ1-1): SAVISQKPSRDICQRGTSLTIQCQVDSQVTMMFWYRQQPGQSLTLIATANQGSEATYESGFVIDKFPISRPNLTFSTLTVSNMSPEDSSIYLCSVDDPGGKAFFGQGTRLTVV.

In its sample, this clonotype was seen a few times. The CDR3 region is CASSYSGGRTETQYF. CDR3 nucleotide sequence: TGTGCCAGCAGTTACTCGGGGGGGCGGACGGAGACCCAGTACTTC. The chain has TRBV6-5 and TRBJ2-5, with D possibly TRBD2 on 7 matching bases. Deletions cut 0 bases from V and 5 bases from J, with 13 bases between. This CDR3 has 15 amino acids. Per germline, CDR1 MNHEY and CDR2 SVGAGI.

This clonotype was observed at least ten times. In DNA, the CDR3 is TGCAGCGTCGGAGCGGGAGGCACAGATACGCAGTATTTT. It codes for CSVGAGGTDTQYF. The V gene is TRBV29-1, the J gene TRBJ2-3; 8 bases fit TRBD2. With 6 bases clipped from V and 1 base from J, the junction kept 3 bases outside the gene matches. Looked up from germline, CDR1 is SQVTM and CDR2 is ANQGSEA. The CDR3 length is 13 residues.

This clonotype was seen a handful of times. The rearrangement uses TRBV5-1 and TRBJ2-3; D remains ambiguous. The CDR3 totals 14 residues. CDR1 SGHRS and CDR2 YFSETQ come from the germline V gene. V was shortened by 1 base and J by 0 bases, with 6 bases between the two germline ends. Here the CDR3 DNA reads TGCGCCAGCAGCTTGACGACTAGCACAGATACGCAGTATTTT. It specifies CASSLTTSTDTQYF. The variable domain in full, completed from reference TRBV5-1 and TRBJ2-3, reads KAGVTQTPRYLIKTRGQQVTLSCSPISGHRSVSWYQQTPGQGLQFLFEYFSETQRNKGNFPGRFSGRQFSNSRSEMNVSTLELGDSALYLCASSLTTSTDTQYFGPGTRLTVL.

With regard to this clonotype: This may be a read error, as it is one base from a much larger clone. The V gene is TRBV10-3, the J gene TRBJ2-5; possible D gene TRBD1, 5 bases. The DNA end favors TRBJ2-7, so the J call may be wrong. Germline CDR1 reads ENHRY; CDR2 reads SYGVKD. The CDR3 length is 15 residues. The CDR3 sequence is CAIIDPTALWAEQYF. The CDR3 DNA follows: TGTGCCATCATCGATCCGACAGCCCTATGGGCCGAGCAGTACTTC.

This chain uses TRBV20-1 with TRBJ1-6; TRBD1 matches at 9 bases. V trimming: 1 base; J trimming: 10 bases; junction bases outside the gene matches: 8. This CDR3 region has 15 residues. The germline gives CDR1 DFQATT, CDR2 SNEGSKA (reference sequence). The CDR3, as DNA: TGCAGTGCTAGAGTATGGGACAGGGAATACTCACCCCTCCACTTT. Translated, it gives CSARVWDREYSPLHF.

V gene TRBV6-6 combines with J gene TRBJ1-1; D is ambiguous. The germline V gene has CDR1 MNHNY and CDR2 SVGAGI (reference sequence). This CDR3 contains 14 residues. Trimming removed 4 bases at V and 1 base at J, with 10 bases between. The CDR3 here is CASSSATKNTEAFF. As DNA, the CDR3 is TGTGCCAGCAGTTCCGCCACAAAGAACACTGAAGCTTTCTTT.

This clonotype was seen only a few times. CDR3 residues: CASSYGGTGNYGYTF. DNA for the CDR3: TGTGCCAGCAGTTACGGAGGGACGGGGAACTATGGCTACACCTTC. This chain links TRBV6-6 with TRBJ1-2; perhaps TRBD1 as D (5 bases). This CDR3 comprises 15 residues. Germline values: CDR1 MNHNY, CDR2 SVGAGI (reference sequence). V was trimmed by 2 bases and J by 2 bases, leaving 12 bases between them.

With regard to this clonotype: This may arise from a read error, as a much more abundant clone is one base away. This chain joins TRBV20-1 and TRBJ2-1; 7 bases fit TRBD2. V trimming: 5 bases; J trimming: 6 bases; junction bases outside the gene matches: 7. The CDR3 loop spans 13 amino acids. Germline V gene sequence: CDR1 DFQATT, CDR2 SNEGSKA (reference sequence). The DNA of the CDR3 is TGCAGTGCTGTCGACGGGACTACCAATGAGCAGTTCTTC. It encodes CSAVDGTTNEQFF.

The genes are TRBV9 and TRBJ1-2; 7 bases agree with TRBD1. The CDR3 consists of 13 residues. Looked up from germline, CDR1 is SGDLS and CDR2 is YYNGEE. V trimming: 3 bases; J trimming: 10 bases; junction bases outside the gene matches: 9. CDR3: CASSEGARDDYTF. CDR3 DNA: TGTGCCAGCAGCGAGGGGGCGCGGGATGACTACACCTTC. The full variable domain, its missing parts supplied by reference TRBV9 and TRBJ1-2, is DSGVTQTPKHLITATGQRVTLRCSPRSGDLSVYWYQQSLDQGLQFLIQYYNGEERAKGNILERFSAQQFPDLHSELNLSSLELGDSALYFCASSEGARDDYTFGSGTRLTVV.

This clonotype was seen only a few times. This may arise from a read error, as a much more abundant clone is one base away. V usage is TRBV13 and J usage is TRBJ1-2, with D uncertain. The germline gives CDR1 PRHDT, CDR2 FYEKMQ (reference sequence). V was cut by 11 bases and J by 2 bases, with 18 bases left in between. The CDR3 runs 14 residues. CDR3 DNA sequence: TGTGCCGGCCCGTCCCGGGTTTCGAACTATGGCTACACCTTC. This sequence encodes CAGPSRVSNYGYTF.

The gene calls are TRBV12-3 or TRBV12-4 and TRBJ2-7, with 9 bases matching TRBD1. This CDR3 has 14 amino acids. V shed 6 bases, J shed 6 bases, and the junction held 9 bases outside the gene matches. The CDR3: CASSLGQGLLEQYF. The CDR3 DNA follows: TGTGCCAGCAGCTTGGGACAGGGTTTGCTCGAGCAGTACTTC.